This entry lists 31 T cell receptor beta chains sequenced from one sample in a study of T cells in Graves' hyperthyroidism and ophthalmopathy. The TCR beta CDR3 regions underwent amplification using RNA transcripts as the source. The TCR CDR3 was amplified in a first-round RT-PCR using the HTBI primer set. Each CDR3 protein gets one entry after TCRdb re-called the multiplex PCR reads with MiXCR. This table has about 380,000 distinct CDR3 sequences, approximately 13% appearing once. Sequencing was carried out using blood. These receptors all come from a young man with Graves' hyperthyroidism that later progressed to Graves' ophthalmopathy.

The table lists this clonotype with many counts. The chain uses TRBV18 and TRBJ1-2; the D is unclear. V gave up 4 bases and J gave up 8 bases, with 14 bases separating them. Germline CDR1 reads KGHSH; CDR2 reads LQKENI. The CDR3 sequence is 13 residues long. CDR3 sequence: CASSLGREGGYTF. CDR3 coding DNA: TGTGCCAGCTCACTAGGACGGGAGGGCGGCTACACCTTC.

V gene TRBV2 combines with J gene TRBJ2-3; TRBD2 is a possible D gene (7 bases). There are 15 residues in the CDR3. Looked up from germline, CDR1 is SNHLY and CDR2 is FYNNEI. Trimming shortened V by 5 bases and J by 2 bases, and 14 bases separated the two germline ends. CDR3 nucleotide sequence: TGTGCCAGCAGTACCGCGGGGGCCTACACAGATACGCAGTATTTT. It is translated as CASSTAGAYTDTQYF.

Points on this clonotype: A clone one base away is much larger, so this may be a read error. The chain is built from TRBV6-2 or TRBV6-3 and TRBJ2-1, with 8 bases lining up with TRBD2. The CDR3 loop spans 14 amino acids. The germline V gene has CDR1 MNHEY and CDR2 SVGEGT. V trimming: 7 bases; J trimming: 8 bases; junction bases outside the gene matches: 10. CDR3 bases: TGTGCCAGCAACCTCGCGGGGGGAGGGGATGAGCAGTTCTTC. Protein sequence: CASNLAGGGDEQFF.

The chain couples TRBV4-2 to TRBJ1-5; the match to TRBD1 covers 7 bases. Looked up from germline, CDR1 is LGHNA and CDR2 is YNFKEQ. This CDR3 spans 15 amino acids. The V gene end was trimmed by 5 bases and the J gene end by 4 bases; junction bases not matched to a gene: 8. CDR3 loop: CASSIRDSHNQPQHF. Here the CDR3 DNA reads TGTGCCAGCAGCATTCGGGACAGCCATAATCAGCCCCAGCATTTT.

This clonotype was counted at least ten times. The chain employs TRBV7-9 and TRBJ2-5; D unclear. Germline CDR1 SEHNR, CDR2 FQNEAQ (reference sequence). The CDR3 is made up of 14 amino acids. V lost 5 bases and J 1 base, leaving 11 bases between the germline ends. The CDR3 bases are TGTGCCAGCAGCCCTGGTGCGAGCCAAGAGACCCAGTACTTC. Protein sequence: CASSPGASQETQYF.

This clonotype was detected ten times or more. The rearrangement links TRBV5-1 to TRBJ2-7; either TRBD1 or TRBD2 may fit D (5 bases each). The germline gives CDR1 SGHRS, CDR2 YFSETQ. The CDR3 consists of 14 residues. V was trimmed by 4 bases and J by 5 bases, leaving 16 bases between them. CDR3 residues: CASSKGPQGDEQYF. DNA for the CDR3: TGCGCCAGCAGCAAGGGACCCCAAGGCGACGAGCAGTACTTC.

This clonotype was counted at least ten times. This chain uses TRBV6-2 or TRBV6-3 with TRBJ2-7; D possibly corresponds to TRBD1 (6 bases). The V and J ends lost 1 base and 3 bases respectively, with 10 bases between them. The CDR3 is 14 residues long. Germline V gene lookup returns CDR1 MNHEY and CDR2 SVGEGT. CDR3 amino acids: CASSYWGTHYEQYF. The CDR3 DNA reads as TGTGCCAGCAGTTACTGGGGGACACACTACGAGCAGTACTTC.

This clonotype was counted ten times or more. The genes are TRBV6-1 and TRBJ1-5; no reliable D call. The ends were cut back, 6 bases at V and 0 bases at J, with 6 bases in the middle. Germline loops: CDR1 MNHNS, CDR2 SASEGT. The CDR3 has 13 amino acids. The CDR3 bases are TGTGCCAGCAGGCAGTATAGCAATCAGCCCCAGCATTTT. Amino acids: CASRQYSNQPQHF.

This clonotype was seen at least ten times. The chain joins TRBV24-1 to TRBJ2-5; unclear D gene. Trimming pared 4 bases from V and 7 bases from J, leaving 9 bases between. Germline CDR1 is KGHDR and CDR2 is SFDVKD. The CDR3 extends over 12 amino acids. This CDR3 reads CATSDLPGTQYF. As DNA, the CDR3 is TGTGCCACCAGTGACCTTCCGGGGACCCAGTACTTC.

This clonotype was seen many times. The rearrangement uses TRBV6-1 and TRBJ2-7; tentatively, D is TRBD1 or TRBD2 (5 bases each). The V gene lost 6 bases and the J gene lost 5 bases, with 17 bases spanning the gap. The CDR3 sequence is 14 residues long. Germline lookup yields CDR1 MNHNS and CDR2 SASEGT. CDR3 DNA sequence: TGTGCCAGCAGCCGGGACCTGCGTAAGCACGAGCAGTACTTC. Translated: CASSRDLRKHEQYF.

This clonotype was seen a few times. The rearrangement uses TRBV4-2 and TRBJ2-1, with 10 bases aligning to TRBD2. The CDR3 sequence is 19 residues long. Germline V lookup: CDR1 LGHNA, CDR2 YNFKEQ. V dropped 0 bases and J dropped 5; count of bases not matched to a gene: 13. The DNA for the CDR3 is TGTGCCAGCAGCCAAGATCCATCACGAACTAGCGGGGCTAACAATGAGCAGTTCTTC. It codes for CASSQDPSRTSGANNEQFF.

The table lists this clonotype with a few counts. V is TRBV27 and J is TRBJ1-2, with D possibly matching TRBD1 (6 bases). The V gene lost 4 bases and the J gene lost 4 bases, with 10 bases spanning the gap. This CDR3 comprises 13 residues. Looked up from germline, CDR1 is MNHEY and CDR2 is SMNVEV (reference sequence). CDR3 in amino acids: CASSSTGPYGYTF. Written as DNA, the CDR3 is TGTGCCAGCAGTTCCACAGGGCCCTATGGCTACACCTTC.

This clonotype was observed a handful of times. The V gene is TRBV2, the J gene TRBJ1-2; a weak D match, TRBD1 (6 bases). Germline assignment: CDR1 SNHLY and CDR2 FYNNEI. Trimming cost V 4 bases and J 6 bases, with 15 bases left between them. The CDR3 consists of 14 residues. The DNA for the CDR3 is TGTGCCAGCAGTGCACAGGGTGGTTTTGATGGCTACACCTTC. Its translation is CASSAQGGFDGYTF.

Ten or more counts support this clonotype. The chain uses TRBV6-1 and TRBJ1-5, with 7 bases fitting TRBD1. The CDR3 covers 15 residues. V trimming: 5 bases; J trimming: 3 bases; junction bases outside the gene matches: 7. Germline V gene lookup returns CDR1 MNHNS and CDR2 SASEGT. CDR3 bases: TGTGCCAGCAGTACCCTTGACAGGGTCAATCAGCCCCAGCATTTT. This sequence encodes CASSTLDRVNQPQHF.

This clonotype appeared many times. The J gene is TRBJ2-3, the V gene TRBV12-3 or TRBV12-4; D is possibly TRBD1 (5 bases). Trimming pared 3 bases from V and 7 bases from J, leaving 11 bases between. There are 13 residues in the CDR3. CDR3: CASSFAGSNTQYF. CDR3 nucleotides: TGTGCCAGCAGTTTCGCAGGGTCCAATACGCAGTATTTT.

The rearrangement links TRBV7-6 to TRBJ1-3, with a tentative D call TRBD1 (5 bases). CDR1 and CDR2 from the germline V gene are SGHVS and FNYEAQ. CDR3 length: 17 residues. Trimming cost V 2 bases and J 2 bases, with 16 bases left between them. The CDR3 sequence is CASSLRQPVSTGNTIYF. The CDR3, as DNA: TGTGCCAGCAGCTTAAGACAGCCAGTCAGTACTGGAAACACCATATATTTT.

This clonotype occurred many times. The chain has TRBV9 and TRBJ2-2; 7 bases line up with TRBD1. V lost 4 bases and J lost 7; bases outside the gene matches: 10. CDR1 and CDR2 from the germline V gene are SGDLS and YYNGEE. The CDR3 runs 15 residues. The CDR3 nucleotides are TGTGCCAGCAGCTCCCACAGGGGCCAGGACGGGGAGCTGTTTTTT. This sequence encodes CASSSHRGQDGELFF.

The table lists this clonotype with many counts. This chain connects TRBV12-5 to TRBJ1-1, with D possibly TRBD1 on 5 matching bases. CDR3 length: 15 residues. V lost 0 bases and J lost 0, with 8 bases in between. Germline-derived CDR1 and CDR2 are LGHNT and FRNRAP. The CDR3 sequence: CASGLVAGMNTEAFF. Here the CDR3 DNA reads TGTGCTAGTGGTTTGGTAGCAGGGATGAACACTGAAGCTTTCTTT.

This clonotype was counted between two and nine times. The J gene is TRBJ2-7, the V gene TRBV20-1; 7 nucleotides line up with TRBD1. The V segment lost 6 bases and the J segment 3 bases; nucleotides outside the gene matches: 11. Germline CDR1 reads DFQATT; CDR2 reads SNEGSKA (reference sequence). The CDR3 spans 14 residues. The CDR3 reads CSAMTDRSGYEQYF. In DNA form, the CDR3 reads TGCAGTGCGATGACGGACAGGAGTGGCTACGAGCAGTACTTC.

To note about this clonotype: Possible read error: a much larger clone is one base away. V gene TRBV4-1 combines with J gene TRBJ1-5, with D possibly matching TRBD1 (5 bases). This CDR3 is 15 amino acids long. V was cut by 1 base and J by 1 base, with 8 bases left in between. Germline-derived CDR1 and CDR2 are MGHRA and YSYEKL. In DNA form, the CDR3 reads TGCGCCAGCAGCCAAGGAGAGGGGAGCAATCAGCCCCAGCATTTT. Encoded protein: CASSQGEGSNQPQHF.

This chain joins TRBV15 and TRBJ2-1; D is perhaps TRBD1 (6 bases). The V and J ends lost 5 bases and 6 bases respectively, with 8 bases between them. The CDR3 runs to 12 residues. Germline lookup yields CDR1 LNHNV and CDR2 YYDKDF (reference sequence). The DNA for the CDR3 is TGTGCCACCAGCGCACAGGGCAATGAGCAGTTCTTC. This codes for CATSAQGNEQFF.

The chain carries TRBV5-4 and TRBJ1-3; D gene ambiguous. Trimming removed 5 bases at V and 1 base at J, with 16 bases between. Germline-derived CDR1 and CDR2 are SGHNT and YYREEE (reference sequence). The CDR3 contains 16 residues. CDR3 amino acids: CASRSRAGPSGNTIYF. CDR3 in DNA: TGTGCCAGCAGAAGCCGGGCAGGCCCGTCTGGAAACACCATATATTTT.

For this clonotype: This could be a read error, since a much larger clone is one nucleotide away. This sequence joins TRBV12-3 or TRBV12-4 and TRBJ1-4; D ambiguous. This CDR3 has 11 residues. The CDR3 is CASSFFERLFF. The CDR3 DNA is TGTGCCAGCAGTTTCTTTGAAAGACTGTTTTTT.

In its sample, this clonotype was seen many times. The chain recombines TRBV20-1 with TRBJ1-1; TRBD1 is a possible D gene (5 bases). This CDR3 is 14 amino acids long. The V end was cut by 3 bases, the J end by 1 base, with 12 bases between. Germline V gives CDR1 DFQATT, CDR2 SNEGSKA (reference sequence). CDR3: CSARRGLKNTEAFF. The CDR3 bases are TGCAGTGCTAGGCGGGGACTAAAGAACACTGAAGCTTTCTTT.

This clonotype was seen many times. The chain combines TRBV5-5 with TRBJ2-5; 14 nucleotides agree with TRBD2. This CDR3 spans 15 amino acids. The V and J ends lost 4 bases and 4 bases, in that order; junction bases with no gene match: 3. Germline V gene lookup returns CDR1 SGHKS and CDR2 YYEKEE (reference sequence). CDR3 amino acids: CASSTTSGGAETQYF. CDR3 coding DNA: TGTGCCAGCAGCACGACTAGCGGGGGGGCAGAGACCCAGTACTTC. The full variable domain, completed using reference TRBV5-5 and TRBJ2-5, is DAGVTQSPTHLIKTRGQQVTLRCSPISGHKSVSWYQQVLGQGPQFIFQYYEKEERGRGNFPDRFSARQFPNYSSELNVNALLLGDSALYLCASSTTSGGAETQYFGPGTRLLVL.

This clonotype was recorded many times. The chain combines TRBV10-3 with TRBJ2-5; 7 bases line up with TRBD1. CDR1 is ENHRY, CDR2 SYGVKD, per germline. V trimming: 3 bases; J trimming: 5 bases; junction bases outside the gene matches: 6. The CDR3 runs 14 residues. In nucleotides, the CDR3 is TGTGCCATCAGTGACCCCGGGACAGATGAGACCCAGTACTTC. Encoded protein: CAISDPGTDETQYF.

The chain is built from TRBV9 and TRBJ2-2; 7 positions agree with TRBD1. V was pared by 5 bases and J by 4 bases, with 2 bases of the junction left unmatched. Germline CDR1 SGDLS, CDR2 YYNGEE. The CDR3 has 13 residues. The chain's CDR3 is CASRGQATGELFF. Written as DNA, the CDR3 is TGTGCCAGCAGAGGACAGGCCACCGGGGAGCTGTTTTTT.

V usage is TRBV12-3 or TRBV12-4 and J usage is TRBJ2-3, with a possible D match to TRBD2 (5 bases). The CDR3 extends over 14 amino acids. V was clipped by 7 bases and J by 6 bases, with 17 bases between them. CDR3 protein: CASKTPLAGDTQYF. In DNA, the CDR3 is TGTGCCAGCAAAACCCCTCTAGCAGGCGATACGCAGTATTTT.

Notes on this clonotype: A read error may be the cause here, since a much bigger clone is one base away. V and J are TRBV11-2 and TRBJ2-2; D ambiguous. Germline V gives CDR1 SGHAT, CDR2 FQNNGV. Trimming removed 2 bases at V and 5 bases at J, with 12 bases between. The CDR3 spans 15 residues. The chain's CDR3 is CASSLFTNGTGELFF. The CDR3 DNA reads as TGTGCCAGCAGCTTATTTACTAACGGGACCGGGGAGCTGTTTTTT.

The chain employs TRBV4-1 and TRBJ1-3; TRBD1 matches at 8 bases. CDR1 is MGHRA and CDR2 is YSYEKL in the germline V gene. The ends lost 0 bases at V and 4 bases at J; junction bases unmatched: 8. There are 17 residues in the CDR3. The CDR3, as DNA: TGCGCCAGCAGCCAAGATCTGACAGGGGTGGAGGGAAACACCATATATTTT. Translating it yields CASSQDLTGVEGNTIYF.

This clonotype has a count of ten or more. The DNA of the CDR3 is TGCGCCAGCACCAGACTAGCGGGGGATGAGACCCAGTACTTC. Translation gives CASTRLAGDETQYF. The chain is built from TRBV5-1 and TRBJ2-5, with TRBD2 identical over 12 bases. Germline CDR1 SGHRS, CDR2 YFSETQ. The CDR3 sequence is 14 residues long. Trimming removed 6 bases from V and 5 bases from J; junction bases left unmatched: 5.